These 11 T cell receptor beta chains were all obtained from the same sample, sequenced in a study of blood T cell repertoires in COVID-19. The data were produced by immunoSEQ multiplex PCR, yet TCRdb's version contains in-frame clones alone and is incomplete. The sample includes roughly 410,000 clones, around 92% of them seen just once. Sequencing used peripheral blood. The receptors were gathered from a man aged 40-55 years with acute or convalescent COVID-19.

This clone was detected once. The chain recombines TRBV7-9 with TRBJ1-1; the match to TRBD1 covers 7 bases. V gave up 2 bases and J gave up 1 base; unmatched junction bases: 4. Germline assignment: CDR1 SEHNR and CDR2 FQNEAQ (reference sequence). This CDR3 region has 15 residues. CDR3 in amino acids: CASSLTDRANTEAFF. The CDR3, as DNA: TGTGCCAGCAGCTTAACCGACAGGGCGAACACTGAAGCTTTCTTT.

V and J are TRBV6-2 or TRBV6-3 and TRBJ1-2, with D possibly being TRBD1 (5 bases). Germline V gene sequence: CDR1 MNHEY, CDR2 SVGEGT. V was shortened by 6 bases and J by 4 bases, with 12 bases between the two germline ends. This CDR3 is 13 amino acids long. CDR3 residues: CASSIRDSYGYTF. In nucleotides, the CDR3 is TGTGCCAGCAGCATCCGGGACTCCTATGGCTACACCTTC.

This CDR3 reads CASSWTGRQPQHF. CDR3 DNA sequence: TGTGCCAGCAGTTGGACAGGGCGACAGCCCCAGCATTTT. The rearrangement joins TRBV27 to TRBJ1-5, with TRBD1 identical over 8 bases. J was trimmed by 7 bases and V by 4 bases; bases with no gene match: 3. The CDR3 is 13 residues long. Germline V gives CDR1 MNHEY, CDR2 SMNVEV (reference sequence).

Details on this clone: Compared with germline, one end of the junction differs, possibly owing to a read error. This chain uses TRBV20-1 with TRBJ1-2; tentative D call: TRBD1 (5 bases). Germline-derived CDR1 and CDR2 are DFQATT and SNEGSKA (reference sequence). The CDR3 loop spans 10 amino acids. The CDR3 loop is CSAREIGALF. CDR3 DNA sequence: TGCAGTGCTAGAGAAATAGGGGCCCTCTTC.

The CDR3 coding sequence is TGTGCCAGCAGCCAATTCATCGGCGGGGGAGGGGCAGATACGCAGTATTTT. Its translation is CASSQFIGGGGADTQYF. The rearrangement uses TRBV3-1 (or the pseudogene TRBV3-2) and TRBJ2-3; 7 nucleotides align to TRBD2. Unmatched junction bases numbered 12, after V lost 2 bases and J lost 4 bases. The CDR3 has 17 amino acids. Germline V CDR1 and CDR2: LGHDT, YNNKEL (reference sequence).

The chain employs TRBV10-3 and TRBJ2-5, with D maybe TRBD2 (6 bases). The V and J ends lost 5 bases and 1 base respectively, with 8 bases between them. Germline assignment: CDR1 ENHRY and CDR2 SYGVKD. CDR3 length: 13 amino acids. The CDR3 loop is CAISRDSQETQYF. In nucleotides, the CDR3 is TGTGCCATCAGTCGGGACTCCCAAGAGACCCAGTACTTC.

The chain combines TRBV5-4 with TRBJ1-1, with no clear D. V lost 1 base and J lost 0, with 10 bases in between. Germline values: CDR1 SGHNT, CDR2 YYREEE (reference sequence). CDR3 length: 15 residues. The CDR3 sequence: CASSLRPRMNTEAFF. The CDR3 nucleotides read TGTGCCAGCAGCTTGAGGCCGAGGATGAACACTGAAGCTTTCTTT.

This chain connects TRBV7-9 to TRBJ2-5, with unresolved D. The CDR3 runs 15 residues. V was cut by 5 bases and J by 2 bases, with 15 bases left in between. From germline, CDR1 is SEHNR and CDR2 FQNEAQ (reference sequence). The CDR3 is CASSPPLGRQETQYF. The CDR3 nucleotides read TGTGCCAGCAGCCCACCCCTGGGCAGGCAAGAGACCCAGTACTTC.

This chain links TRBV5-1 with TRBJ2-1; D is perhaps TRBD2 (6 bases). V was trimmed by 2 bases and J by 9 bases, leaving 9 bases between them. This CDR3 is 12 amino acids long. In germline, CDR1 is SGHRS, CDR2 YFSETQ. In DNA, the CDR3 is TGCGCCAGCAGCTTTACCGGGGGTGAGCAGTTCTTC. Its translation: CASSFTGGEQFF.

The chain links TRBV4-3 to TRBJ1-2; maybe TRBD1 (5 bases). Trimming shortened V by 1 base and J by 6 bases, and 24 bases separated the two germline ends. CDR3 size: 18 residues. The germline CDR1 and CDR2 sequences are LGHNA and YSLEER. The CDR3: CASSQAPAGTDALDGYTF. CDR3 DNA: TGCGCCAGCAGCCAAGCACCGGCCGGGACTGATGCATTAGATGGCTACACCTTC.

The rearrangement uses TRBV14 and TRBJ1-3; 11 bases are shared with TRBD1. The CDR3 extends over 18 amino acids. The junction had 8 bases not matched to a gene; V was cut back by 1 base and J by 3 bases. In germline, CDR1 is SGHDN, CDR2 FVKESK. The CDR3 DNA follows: TGTGCCAGCAGCCAAGGGACAGGGGGCTTTATGGGTGGAAACACCATATATTTT. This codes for CASSQGTGGFMGGNTIYF.